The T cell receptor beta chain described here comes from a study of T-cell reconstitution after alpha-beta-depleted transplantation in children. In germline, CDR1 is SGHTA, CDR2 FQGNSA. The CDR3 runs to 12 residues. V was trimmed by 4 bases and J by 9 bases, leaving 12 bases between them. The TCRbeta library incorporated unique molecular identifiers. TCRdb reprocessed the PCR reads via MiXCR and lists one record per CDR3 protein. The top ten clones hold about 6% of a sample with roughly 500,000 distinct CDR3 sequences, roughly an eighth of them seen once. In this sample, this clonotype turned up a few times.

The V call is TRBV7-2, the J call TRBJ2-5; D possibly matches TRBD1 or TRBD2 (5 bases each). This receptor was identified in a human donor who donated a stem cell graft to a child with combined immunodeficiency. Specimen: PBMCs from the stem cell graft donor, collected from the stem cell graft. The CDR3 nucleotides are TGTGCCAGCAGCTCCCCCGGGGCGGCCCAGTACTTC. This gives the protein CASSSPGAAQYF.